This T cell receptor (beta chain) was found in a study of blood T cell repertoires in COVID-19. Study information: Samples representing acute and convalescent COVID-19 were sourced from the United States, Italy and Spain. T cells, B-cell-depleted T cells, or PBMCs supplied cDNA or gDNA.

The germline V gene encodes CDR1 MGHDK and CDR2 SYGVNS. Trimming removed 2 bases at V and 0 bases at J, with 7 bases between. The CDR3 is 14 residues long. Source study methods: Nucleated cell number was recorded as an estimate derived from reference gene primer amplification. The method was immunoSEQ multiplex PCR; TCRdb's version includes in-frame clones alone and lacks a portion of them. Clone size and V and J calls were adopted from that table, with D and trimming inferred from the DNA. This sample has hundreds of thousands of clones, with approximately 81% found just once. Sequencing was done on a sample of peripheral blood. This chain uses TRBV25-1 with TRBJ1-1, with D hard to call. This clonotype was sampled from a woman aged 18 to 35 with acute or convalescent COVID-19. CDR3 residues: CASSESIMNTEAFF. CDR3 nucleotide sequence: TGTGCCAGCAGTGAAAGCATCATGAACACTGAAGCTTTCTTT.